Listed below are T cell receptor beta chains from one sample, sequenced in a study of blood T cells in healthy people across ages. MiXCR was run by TCRdb on the 5' RACE reads, yielding one entry per CDR3 protein. The repertoire holds some 900,000 distinct CDR3 sequences, with 29% as singletons. Sequenced: blood. These receptors all come from a woman of 80 years or more in good health. CDR3s include the opening cysteine and the closing phenylalanine or tryptophan. The D gene is left open where the match is weak. A row's size may be missing; if present it is once, few, many or a size class.

V gene	D gene	J gene	clone size	CDR3 protein	CDR3 DNA
TRBV15	TRBD2	TRBJ2-5	.	CATSRGALAGQETQYF	TGTGCCACCAGCAGAGGTGCCCTAGCGGGGCAAGAGACCCAGTACTTC
TRBV3-1	TRBD2	TRBJ2-7	.	CASSQSRTSGDEQYF	TGTGCCAGCAGCCAATCGAGGACTAGCGGGGACGAGCAGTACTTC
TRBV7-9	TRBD1	TRBJ2-5	many	CASSSYVGQQETQYF	TGTGCCAGCAGCTCCTACGTGGGACAGCAAGAGACCCAGTACTTC
TRBV4-1	.	TRBJ2-1	many	CASSQDGPEFLANEQFF	TGCGCCAGCAGCCAAGATGGGCCGGAGTTCCTAGCCAATGAGCAGTTCTTC
TRBV11-2	TRBD1	TRBJ2-7	many	CASSSGQGISYEQYF	TGTGCCAGCAGCTCCGGACAGGGGATATCCTACGAGCAGTACTTC
TRBV7-2	.	TRBJ1-1	.	CASSLDWGLNTEAFF	TGTGCCAGCAGCTTAGACTGGGGACTGAACACTGAAGCTTTCTTT
TRBV7-2	.	TRBJ2-1	.	CASSPSYNEQNF	TGTGCCAGCAGCCCGAGTTACAATGAGCAGAACTTC
TRBV6-1	.	TRBJ1-5	many	CASSGRASGQPQHF	TGTGCCAGCAGTGGACGGGCGTCCGGTCAGCCCCAGCATTTT
TRBV20-1	TRBD2	TRBJ2-7	.	CSAPNGGRAYEQYF	TGCAGTGCGCCAAATGGCGGGAGGGCATACGAGCAGTACTTC
TRBV4-3	TRBD1	TRBJ2-2	.	CASSQYWTGESTGELFF	TGCGCCAGCAGCCAGTACTGGACAGGGGAGTCCACCGGGGAGCTGTTTTTT
TRBV7-2	.	TRBJ1-3	.	CASSRLSVFAGNTIYF	TGTGCCAGCAGCCGTCTAAGCGTTTTTGCTGGAAACACCATATATTTT
TRBV6-2/TRBV6-3	.	TRBJ1-2	few	CASSYPTGSPSEGYTF	TGTGCCAGCAGTTACCCAACAGGGTCGCCCTCTGAGGGCTACACCTTC
TRBV9	TRBD1	TRBJ2-3	.	CASTPGTAPSTDTQYF	TGTGCCAGCACCCCAGGGACAGCACCTAGCACAGATACGCAGTATTTT
TRBV20-1	TRBD1	TRBJ2-6	many	CSARDYRGQAGANVLTF	TGCAGTGCTAGAGATTACAGGGGGCAAGCTGGGGCCAACGTCCTGACTTTC
TRBV2	TRBD1	TRBJ1-2	few	CASKRQGTSYGYTF	TGTGCCAGCAAACGACAGGGTACGTCCTATGGCTACACCTTC
TRBV6-2/TRBV6-3	.	TRBJ2-5	many	CASTPPVLVGNGREVTQYF	TGTGCCAGCACCCCGCCGGTGTTGGTAGGAAATGGAAGGGAAGTGACCCAGTACTTC